The clone carrying this T cell receptor beta chain was counted at least ten times. Its antigen is not known. The CDR3 regions of TCR beta were amplified from RNA transcripts. The HTBI primer set served for first-round RT-PCR of the TCR CDR3. In TCRdb, the multiplex PCR reads were re-called with MiXCR into one record per CDR3 protein. Altogether some 270,000 distinct CDR3 sequences are present, about 14% being singletons, with the ten largest covering almost 8%. This entry belongs to a study of T cells in Graves' hyperthyroidism and ophthalmopathy. Study-wide points: Most thyroid clonotypes with frequency above 0.001 were detected in blood. Separation of ophthalmopathy from stable hyperthyroidism was achieved by a 13 V-J model.

Ahead of any ophthalmopathy symptoms, the blood sample was obtained at the first diagnosis of hyperthyroidism. The source of the PBMCs was less than 12 ml of fresh peripheral blood. CDR1 and CDR2 from the germline V gene are SGHVS and FNYEAQ. Trimming cost V 7 bases and J 6 bases, with 15 bases left between them. CDR3 length equals 13 residues. This receptor was taken from a woman aged 30 to 39 with Graves' hyperthyroidism that later progressed to Graves' ophthalmopathy. The rearrangement uses TRBV7-6 and TRBJ2-5; D is uncertain. Sequencing was performed on blood. CDR3 amino acids: CASNPWGRKTQYF. In nucleotides, the CDR3 is TGTGCCAGCAACCCCTGGGGTAGGAAGACCCAGTACTTC.